This T cell receptor beta chain is drawn from a study of T-cell reconstitution after alpha-beta-depleted transplantation in children. Germline assignment: CDR1 MNHEY and CDR2 SMNVEV (reference sequence). The CDR3 length is 15 residues. V lost 4 bases, J lost 3 bases, and 16 bases lay in between. In its sample, this clonotype was seen once. Its antigen is not identified. Overall study results and limits: The origin of high day-60 TCRbeta diversity in some patients lay in surviving recipient T cells and thymic progenitors. At one year after transplant, newly produced T cells mostly accounted for T-cell counts and diversity. About two months after transplant, alpha-beta T cells reportedly came from several hundred expanded graft clones.

Unique molecular identifiers tagged the TCRbeta library. One entry per CDR3 protein results from TCRdb running MiXCR on the PCR reads. The sample comprises some 310,000 distinct CDR3 sequences, around 25% of which are singletons, and approximately 9.9% rests with the top ten. The sequence derives from a male patient younger than 18 who had a stem cell transplant for acute lymphoblastic leukemia, so the T cells may come from the graft donor. The chain is built from TRBV27 and TRBJ2-7; D not resolved. Sequences were derived from PBMCs, mostly from graft donor cells, sampled 180 days after TCRalphabeta/CD19-depleted stem cell transplant. CDR3 residues: CASSSPSEALYEQYF. Here the CDR3 DNA reads TGTGCCAGCAGTTCTCCGTCCGAGGCTCTCTACGAGCAGTACTTC.